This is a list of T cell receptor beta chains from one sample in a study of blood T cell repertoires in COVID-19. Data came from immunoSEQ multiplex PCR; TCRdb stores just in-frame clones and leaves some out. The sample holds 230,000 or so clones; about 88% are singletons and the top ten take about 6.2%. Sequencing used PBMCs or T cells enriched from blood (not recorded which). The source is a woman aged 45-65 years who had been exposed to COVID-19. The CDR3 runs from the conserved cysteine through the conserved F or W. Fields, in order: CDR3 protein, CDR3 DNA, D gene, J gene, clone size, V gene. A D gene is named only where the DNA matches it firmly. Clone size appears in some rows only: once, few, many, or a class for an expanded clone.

CDR3aa: CANPEQGGMNTEAFF
CDR3nt: TGTGCCAACCCGGAGCAAGGGGGCATGAACACTGAAGCTTTCTTT
d_gene: TRBD1
j_gene: TRBJ1-1
abundance: NA
v_gene: TRBV7-8

CDR3aa: CASRRGFPYNEQFF
CDR3nt: TGCGCCAGCCGAAGGGGATTTCCCTACAATGAGCAGTTCTTC
d_gene: NA
j_gene: TRBJ2-1
abundance: few
v_gene: TRBV10-2

CDR3aa: CASSRDSDNSPLHF
CDR3nt: TGTGCCAGTAGTCGGGACAGTGATAATTCACCCCTCCACTTT
d_gene: TRBD1
j_gene: TRBJ1-6
abundance: once
v_gene: TRBV19

CDR3aa: CAWKRPEAYGYTF
CDR3nt: TGTGCCTGGAAGAGGCCAGAAGCCTATGGCTACACCTTC
d_gene: NA
j_gene: TRBJ1-2
abundance: NA
v_gene: TRBV30

CDR3aa: CASSPRPWDSVPDTQYF
CDR3nt: TGTGCCAGCAGCCCCAGGCCCTGGGACTCCGTTCCAGATACGCAGTATTTT
d_gene: NA
j_gene: TRBJ2-3
abundance: NA
v_gene: TRBV3-1/TRBV3-2

CDR3aa: CASRQGAGNTIYF
CDR3nt: TGTGCCAGCAGACAGGGGGCTGGAAACACCATATATTTT
d_gene: TRBD1
j_gene: TRBJ1-3
abundance: NA
v_gene: TRBV6-5

CDR3aa: CASSARSGGDFNEQFF
CDR3nt: TGTGCCAGCAGTGCCCGAAGCGGGGGGGACTTCAATGAGCAGTTCTTC
d_gene: TRBD2
j_gene: TRBJ2-1
abundance: NA
v_gene: TRBV25-1

CDR3aa: CASSDAADGYTF
CDR3nt: TGTGCCAGCAGTGATGCGGCTGATGGCTACACCTTC
d_gene: NA
j_gene: TRBJ1-2
abundance: few
v_gene: TRBV6-1

CDR3aa: CASSLGGTSGNTIYF
CDR3nt: TGTGCCAGCAGTTTAGGCGGGACCTCTGGAAACACCATATATTTT
d_gene: NA
j_gene: TRBJ1-3
abundance: NA
v_gene: TRBV28

CDR3aa: CASSPFPTGRNNSPLHF
CDR3nt: TGTGCCAGCAGTCCTTTTCCGACAGGCCGTAATAATTCACCCCTCCACTTT
d_gene: NA
j_gene: TRBJ1-6
abundance: NA
v_gene: TRBV6-6

CDR3aa: CASSSRSNQPQHF
CDR3nt: TGTGCCAGCAGTTCCCGTAGCAATCAGCCCCAGCATTTT
d_gene: NA
j_gene: TRBJ1-5
abundance: few
v_gene: TRBV28

CDR3aa: CASTVSGGLTYEQYF
CDR3nt: TGTGCCAGCACCGTTAGCGGGGGACTAACCTACGAGCAGTACTTC
d_gene: TRBD2
j_gene: TRBJ2-7
abundance: NA
v_gene: TRBV7-2

CDR3aa: CASSLATEQYF
CDR3nt: TGTGCCAGCAGCTTAGCGACAGAGCAGTACTTC
d_gene: NA
j_gene: TRBJ2-7
abundance: NA
v_gene: TRBV7-2

CDR3aa: CASSEQAGANEQFF
CDR3nt: TGCGCCAGCAGTGAACAGGCAGGGGCGAATGAGCAGTTCTTC
d_gene: NA
j_gene: TRBJ2-1
abundance: NA
v_gene: TRBV10-2

CDR3aa: CASSEARDRGVF
CDR3nt: TGTGCCAGCAGTGAAGCCCGGGACAGGGGGGTTTTC
d_gene: TRBD1
j_gene: TRBJ2-7
abundance: NA
v_gene: TRBV6-1

CDR3aa: CASSIPGFYGYTF
CDR3nt: TGTGCCAGCAGCATTCCGGGATTCTATGGCTACACCTTC
d_gene: NA
j_gene: TRBJ1-2
abundance: few
v_gene: TRBV5-6

CDR3aa: CASSFRLAGGLTYNEQFF
CDR3nt: TGTGCCAGCAGTTTCAGACTAGCGGGGGGCCTTACCTACAATGAGCAGTTCTTC
d_gene: TRBD2
j_gene: TRBJ2-1
abundance: NA
v_gene: TRBV27

CDR3aa: CSVGKNTEAFF
CDR3nt: TGCAGCGTTGGTAAGAACACTGAAGCTTTCTTT
d_gene: NA
j_gene: TRBJ1-1
abundance: NA
v_gene: TRBV29-1

CDR3aa: CASRLGGDTGELFF
CDR3nt: TGTGCCAGCAGGCTGGGAGGCGACACCGGGGAGCTGTTTTTT
d_gene: NA
j_gene: TRBJ2-2
abundance: few
v_gene: TRBV11-3

CDR3aa: CASSIVAYNQPQHF
CDR3nt: TGTGCCAGTAGTATAGTGGCTTACAATCAGCCCCAGCATTTT
d_gene: NA
j_gene: TRBJ1-5
abundance: NA
v_gene: TRBV19

CDR3aa: CASSLTVAGGLRATDTQYF
CDR3nt: TGTGCCAGCAGCTTGACAGTAGCGGGGGGGCTCCGGGCCACAGATACGCAGTATTTT
d_gene: TRBD2
j_gene: TRBJ2-3
abundance: NA
v_gene: TRBV7-2

CDR3aa: CASSSDRLRGYTF
CDR3nt: TGTGCCAGCAGTTCGGACCGACTAAGGGGCTACACCTTC
d_gene: NA
j_gene: TRBJ1-2
abundance: once
v_gene: TRBV27

CDR3aa: CASSVGLEIYEQYF
CDR3nt: TGCGCCAGCTCCGTCGGACTTGAGATTTACGAGCAGTACTTC
d_gene: NA
j_gene: TRBJ2-7
abundance: NA
v_gene: TRBV10-2

CDR3aa: CASSPSDRGKKSYF
CDR3nt: TGTGCCAGCAGCCCTTCGGACAGGGGTAAGAAGTCGTACTTC
d_gene: TRBD1
j_gene: TRBJ2-7
abundance: NA
v_gene: TRBV7-8

CDR3aa: CASSPSGGSAGELFF
CDR3nt: TGTGCCAGCAGTCCTAGCGGGGGGAGCGCCGGGGAGCTGTTTTTT
d_gene: TRBD2
j_gene: TRBJ2-2
abundance: NA
v_gene: TRBV6-5

CDR3aa: CASSPAEGYTGELFF
CDR3nt: TGTGCCAGCAGCCCTGCGGAGGGCTACACCGGGGAGCTGTTTTTT
d_gene: NA
j_gene: TRBJ2-2
abundance: NA
v_gene: TRBV5-4

CDR3aa: CASSQDPLGTGGIQPQHF
CDR3nt: TGCGCCAGCAGCCAAGATCCTCTCGGGACAGGGGGGATTCAGCCCCAGCATTTT
d_gene: TRBD1
j_gene: TRBJ1-5
abundance: NA
v_gene: TRBV4-1

CDR3aa: CASAGNRGTPANF
CDR3nt: TGTGCCAGTGCCGGGAACAGGGGAACGCCTGCCAACTTC
d_gene: TRBD1
j_gene: TRBJ1-2
abundance: NA
v_gene: TRBV19

CDR3aa: CASRPTGTTPSYEQYF
CDR3nt: TGTGCCAGCAGGCCAACCGGGACAACGCCCTCCTACGAGCAGTACTTC
d_gene: NA
j_gene: TRBJ2-7
abundance: NA
v_gene: TRBV7-9

CDR3aa: CASSLALQLPTGELFF
CDR3nt: TGTGCCAGCAGCTTAGCGCTACAACTACCAACCGGGGAGCTGTTTTTT
d_gene: NA
j_gene: TRBJ2-2
abundance: NA
v_gene: TRBV7-8

CDR3aa: CASYHRGGNEKLFF
CDR3nt: TGTGCCAGTTACCACAGGGGCGGTAATGAAAAACTGTTTTTT
d_gene: TRBD1
j_gene: TRBJ1-4
abundance: NA
v_gene: TRBV19

CDR3aa: CASSQVVTGQKLFF
CDR3nt: TGCGCCAGCAGCCAAGTTGTGACAGGGCAAAAACTGTTTTTT
d_gene: TRBD1
j_gene: TRBJ1-4
abundance: NA
v_gene: TRBV4-1

CDR3aa: CASSQWAGDNYGYTF
CDR3nt: TGTGCCAGCAGCCAGTGGGCAGGGGATAACTATGGCTACACCTTC
d_gene: NA
j_gene: TRBJ1-2
abundance: NA
v_gene: TRBV3-1/TRBV3-2

CDR3aa: CAWTGGNEQFF
CDR3nt: TGTGCCTGGACTGGAGGGAATGAGCAGTTCTTC
d_gene: NA
j_gene: TRBJ2-1
abundance: NA
v_gene: TRBV30

CDR3aa: CASSRTRQGALLGNSPLHF
CDR3nt: TGTGCCAGCAGTCGAACAAGACAGGGGGCGCTGCTTGGAAATTCACCCCTCCACTTT
d_gene: TRBD1
j_gene: TRBJ1-6
abundance: NA
v_gene: TRBV27

CDR3aa: CASRPDRKNTIYF
CDR3nt: TGTGCCAGCAGACCGGACAGGAAAAACACCATATATTTT
d_gene: TRBD1
j_gene: TRBJ1-3
abundance: once
v_gene: TRBV12-3/TRBV12-4

CDR3aa: CASSSPGGLQTSYEQYF
CDR3nt: TGTGCCAGCAGCTCTCCGGGGGGGCTCCAGACGTCCTACGAGCAGTACTTC
d_gene: TRBD2
j_gene: TRBJ2-7
abundance: NA
v_gene: TRBV5-6

CDR3aa: CASSLGTSGPTDTQYF
CDR3nt: TGTGCCAGCAGCCTCGGGACTAGCGGGCCCACAGATACGCAGTATTTT
d_gene: TRBD2
j_gene: TRBJ2-3
abundance: NA
v_gene: TRBV7-9

CDR3aa: CASSQRSRGPYNEQFF
CDR3nt: TGTGCCAGCAGCCAACGTTCGCGGGGGCCCTACAATGAGCAGTTCTTC
d_gene: NA
j_gene: TRBJ2-1
abundance: NA
v_gene: TRBV7-2

CDR3aa: CASSSQETGANVLTF
CDR3nt: TGTGCCAGCAGCTCCCAGGAAACTGGGGCCAACGTCCTGACTTTC
d_gene: NA
j_gene: TRBJ2-6
abundance: NA
v_gene: TRBV6-5

CDR3aa: CASSPYRPQPQHF
CDR3nt: TGTGCCAGCAGTCCCTACAGGCCTCAGCCCCAGCATTTT
d_gene: NA
j_gene: TRBJ1-5
abundance: NA
v_gene: TRBV2

CDR3aa: CASSLGQGALGEKLFF
CDR3nt: TGCGCCAGCAGCTTGGGACAGGGGGCTCTAGGAGAAAAACTGTTTTTT
d_gene: TRBD1
j_gene: TRBJ1-4
abundance: NA
v_gene: TRBV5-1

CDR3aa: CASSPLAVRTEAFF
CDR3nt: TGTGCCAGTAGTCCCTTGGCGGTCCGGACTGAAGCTTTCTTT
d_gene: NA
j_gene: TRBJ1-1
abundance: NA
v_gene: TRBV19

CDR3aa: CASSSTGKNYGYTF
CDR3nt: TGTGCCAGCAGTTCGACAGGGAAGAACTATGGCTACACCTTC
d_gene: TRBD1
j_gene: TRBJ1-2
abundance: NA
v_gene: TRBV27

CDR3aa: CASSSGGGTDTQYF
CDR3nt: TGTGCCAGCAGCTCCGGGGGGGGCACAGATACGCAGTATTTT
d_gene: TRBD2
j_gene: TRBJ2-3
abundance: NA
v_gene: TRBV7-2

CDR3aa: CASSPLSERGNTIYF
CDR3nt: TGTGCCAGCAGCCCCCTAAGTGAACGTGGAAACACCATATATTTT
d_gene: NA
j_gene: TRBJ1-3
abundance: few
v_gene: TRBV11-2

CDR3aa: CASAGGFGNQPQHF
CDR3nt: TGTGCCAGCGCGGGGGGCTTCGGCAATCAGCCCCAGCATTTT
d_gene: NA
j_gene: TRBJ1-5
abundance: NA
v_gene: TRBV25-1

CDR3aa: CASSSRDRGLLLYF
CDR3nt: TGTGCCAGCAGCTCCCGGGACAGGGGGCTTCTGCTCTACTTC
d_gene: TRBD1
j_gene: TRBJ2-7
abundance: NA
v_gene: TRBV5-4

CDR3aa: CASSEEPYNEQFF
CDR3nt: TGCGCCAGCAGTGAAGAGCCCTACAATGAGCAGTTCTTC
d_gene: NA
j_gene: TRBJ2-1
abundance: NA
v_gene: TRBV10-1

CDR3aa: CASSRNPGTSPSSYNSPLHF
CDR3nt: TGTGCCAGCAGTCGAAACCCCGGGACAAGCCCTAGCTCCTATAATTCACCCCTCCACTTT
d_gene: NA
j_gene: TRBJ1-6
abundance: NA
v_gene: TRBV3-1/TRBV3-2

CDR3aa: CASSRAPDGYTF
CDR3nt: TGTGCCAGCAGTCGCGCCCCGGATGGCTACACCTTC
d_gene: NA
j_gene: TRBJ1-2
abundance: NA
v_gene: TRBV6-2/TRBV6-3

CDR3aa: CASSPGQTSTDTQYF
CDR3nt: TGTGCCAGCAGCCCCGGACAGACTAGCACAGATACGCAGTATTTT
d_gene: NA
j_gene: TRBJ2-3
abundance: once
v_gene: TRBV27

CDR3aa: CASSQAGGQTSPLHF
CDR3nt: TGCGCCAGCAGCCAGGCAGGGGGGCAGACTTCACCCCTCCACTTT
d_gene: TRBD1
j_gene: TRBJ1-6
abundance: NA
v_gene: TRBV4-3

CDR3aa: CASSMSPSGTQYF
CDR3nt: TGTGCCAGTAGTATGAGCCCTAGCGGGACGCAGTATTTT
d_gene: TRBD2
j_gene: TRBJ2-3
abundance: NA
v_gene: TRBV19

CDR3aa: CASSQADSGNQPQHF
CDR3nt: TGTGCCAGCAGCCAAGCAGACAGTGGGAATCAGCCCCAGCATTTT
d_gene: NA
j_gene: TRBJ1-5
abundance: NA
v_gene: TRBV3-1/TRBV3-2

CDR3aa: CASSSPGRTGNTEAFF
CDR3nt: TGTGCCAGCAGTTCACCCGGGAGGACGGGAAACACTGAAGCTTTCTTT
d_gene: NA
j_gene: TRBJ1-1
abundance: NA
v_gene: TRBV28